The following is a T cell receptor beta chain sequence with its context. The antigen is unknown. The table came from immunoSEQ multiplex PCR; TCRdb's copy has only in-frame clones and leaves some out. The data show roughly 2 million clones, roughly 95% seen once. This sample is drawn from a study of shared clonotypes between healthy human individuals. The study, taken as a whole, reports: Across four donors, naive CD4 shared around 5%, naive CD8 under 4%, memory CD4 roughly 2.1%, memory CD8 0.4% to 0.5%.

Sequenced material: naive CD4+ T cells sorted from blood. The subset: CD45RA+ positively selected. This clonotype was obtained from a young man in good health.

The CDR3 coding sequence is TGTGCCAGCGATCAGGGTGTCCCCAACTATGGCTACACCTTC. As protein: CASDQGVPNYGYTF. This rearrangement joins TRBV6-6 to TRBJ1-2; TRBD1 is a possible D gene (5 bases). Germline V CDR1 and CDR2: MNHNY, SVGAGI (reference sequence). V lost 8 bases and J lost 2, with 15 bases in between. The CDR3 is 14 amino acids.